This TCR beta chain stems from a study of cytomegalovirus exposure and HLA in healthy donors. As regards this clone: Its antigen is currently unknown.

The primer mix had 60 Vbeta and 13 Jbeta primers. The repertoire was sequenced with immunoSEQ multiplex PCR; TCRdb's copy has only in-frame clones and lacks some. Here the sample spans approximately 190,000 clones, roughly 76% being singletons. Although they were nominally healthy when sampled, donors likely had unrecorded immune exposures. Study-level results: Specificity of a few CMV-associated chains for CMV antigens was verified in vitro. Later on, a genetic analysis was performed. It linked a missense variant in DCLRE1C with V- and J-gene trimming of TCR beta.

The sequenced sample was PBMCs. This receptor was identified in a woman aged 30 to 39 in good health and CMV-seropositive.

The CDR3 spells CASSQGTMGLAGVFEQFF. CDR3 nucleotides: TGCGCCAGCAGCCAAGGAACGATGGGGCTAGCGGGAGTATTTGAGCAGTTCTTC. The chain links TRBV4-3 to TRBJ2-1; 10 nucleotides match TRBD2. The CDR3 contains 18 residues. Per the germline V gene, CDR1 is LGHNA and CDR2 is YSLEER. Trimming removed 1 base from V and 9 bases from J; junction bases left unmatched: 15.